This T cell receptor beta chain was identified during a study of T cell responses to AZD1222 COVID-19 vaccine. Generated by immunoSEQ multiplex PCR, the TCRdb table keeps only in-frame clones and is missing some. The repertoire has around 120,000 clones, approximately 90% of them found once; the top ten carry about 7.1%. Concerning this clone: Its antigen is still unknown.

Study results and limitations: Repertoire sampling happened only post peak T cell response. Reportedly, nearly half the spike-specific TCRs target unmutated variant regions. Mostly white British, mostly female donors; authors suggested clonal diversity may be underestimated.

The sample was peripheral blood, taken 28 days after the second AZD1222 dose. This clonotype originated in an adult who received the AZD1222 COVID-19 vaccine.

The CDR3 sequence is CASSISFGQFGVSSYNEQFF. The CDR3 coding sequence is TGTGCCAGTAGTATTTCGTTCGGGCAGTTTGGGGTAAGCTCCTACAATGAGCAGTTCTTC. This sequence joins TRBV19 and TRBJ2-1, with unresolved D. Per germline, CDR1 LNHDA and CDR2 SQIVND (reference sequence). V lost 3 bases and J 0 bases, leaving 24 bases between the germline ends. The CDR3 runs 20 residues.